These 9 T cell receptor beta chains were all obtained from the same sample, sequenced in a study of cytomegalovirus exposure and HLA in healthy donors (dated by TCRdb to 2016 to 2017). The library was made by the immunoSEQ multiplex PCR assay. For the multiplex PCR, a mixture combining 60 forward primers for TCR Vbeta segments and 13 reverse primers for TCR Jbeta segments was used. TCRdb stores this immuneACCESS table with in-frame sequences only. Part of the clones is absent; in the studies checked, under half of the shortfall reflects unresolved V genes, and no reason is known for the rest. The sample table holds 150,000 to 190,000 clones, of which about 68% were seen once. The ten largest clonotypes hold about 1.3% of the sample. Material for sequencing was PBMCs. The origin of the receptors is a man younger than 35 in good health and CMV-seronegative.

The chain employs TRBV12-5 and TRBJ2-5; D is unresolved. The V and J ends lost 2 bases and 10 bases respectively, with 8 bases between them. Germline loops: CDR1 LGHNT, CDR2 FRNRAP. This CDR3 comprises 11 residues. The CDR3 protein is CASGLPGIQYF. The CDR3, as DNA: TGTGCTAGTGGTTTGCCAGGTATCCAGTACTTC.

This clone was seen a single time. The chain has TRBV7-2 and TRBJ1-4; 8 nucleotides match TRBD1. J was trimmed by 8 bases and V by 8 bases; bases with no gene match: 13. The germline gives CDR1 SGHTA, CDR2 FQGNSA. The CDR3 is 15 amino acids. CDR3 region: CASSRLQGDGEKLFF. In DNA form, the CDR3 reads TGTGCCAGCTCCCGATTACAGGGGGATGGAGAAAAACTGTTTTTT.

The CDR3 nucleotides are TGTGCCAGCAGCAGGGACAGGGCAACCTACGAGCAGTACTTC. It specifies CASSRDRATYEQYF. V gene TRBV7-2 combines with J gene TRBJ2-7; TRBD1 aligns across 9 bases. CDR3 length equals 14 residues. With V trimmed by 5 bases and J by 2 bases, 4 bases remained unmatched. Germline V gene data show CDR1 as SGHTA and CDR2 as FQGNSA.

The CDR3 DNA is TGTGCCAGCACCGGGACTAGCGGGAGGGGGAATGAGCAGTTCTTC. Translating gives CASTGTSGRGNEQFF. The genes are TRBV9 and TRBJ2-1, with 16 bases identical to TRBD2. The CDR3 spans 15 residues. Trimming cost V 6 bases and J 7 bases; bases outside gene matches: 4. Germline CDR1 and CDR2: SGDLS and YYNGEE.

The chain joins TRBV6-1 to TRBJ1-5; 10 nucleotides line up with TRBD1. Unmatched junction bases numbered 5, after V lost 6 bases and J lost 6 bases. The length of the CDR3 is 14 residues. Per the germline V gene, CDR1 is MNHNS and CDR2 is SASEGT. CDR3 DNA sequence: TGTGCCAGCAGCGTCGACAGGGGGCCTCAGCCCCAGCATTTT. It translates to CASSVDRGPQPQHF.

J is TRBJ2-1 and V is TRBV6-7, with a possible D match to TRBD2 (5 bases). TRBV6-7 is given ORF status, its function remaining uncertain. The CDR3 is 14 residues long. The V and J ends lost 10 bases and 0 bases respectively, with 13 bases between them. In nucleotides, the CDR3 is TGTGCCATCAGCGGCGGAAGCTCCTACAATGAGCAGTTCTTC. Translation gives CAISGGSSYNEQFF.

CDR3 DNA sequence: TGCGCCAGCAGCTTGGCCAATGGAGCCAGCGGGAGATCAGATACGCAGTATTTT. Its protein product is CASSLANGASGRSDTQYF. The chain links TRBV5-1 to TRBJ2-3; 8 bases map to TRBD2. V was clipped by 0 bases and J by 4 bases; unmatched bases: 13. Germline V lookup: CDR1 SGHRS, CDR2 YFSETQ. The CDR3 spans 18 residues.

This chain uses TRBV7-8 with TRBJ2-2, with 7 positions matching TRBD2. This CDR3 comprises 14 residues. V lost 4 bases and J lost 6; bases outside the gene matches: 5. The V gene's germline CDR1 is SGHVS and CDR2 FQNEAQ. This chain's CDR3 is CASSSSGKAGELFF. The DNA for the CDR3 is TGTGCCAGCAGCTCCAGCGGGAAGGCCGGGGAGCTGTTTTTT.

The chain combines TRBV13 with TRBJ2-3, with 7 bases aligning to TRBD2. The J segment lost 6 bases and the V segment lost 6 bases, leaving 6 bases of the junction unmatched. Per the germline V gene, CDR1 is PRHDT and CDR2 is FYEKMQ (reference sequence). The length of the CDR3 is 13 residues. The CDR3 nucleotides read TGTGCCAGCAGTCGCCCAGCGGGGGATACGCAGTATTTT. It encodes CASSRPAGDTQYF.